This TCR beta chain was captured by sequencing in a study of cytotoxic CD8 clonotypes in ibrutinib-treated CLL. Clones were read by immunoSEQ multiplex PCR, and TCRdb kept only the in-frame ones, dropping some. The data hold around 30,000 clones, with roughly 57% observed a single time. CDR3 size: 12 residues. Germline V gives CDR1 SGHRS, CDR2 YFSETQ. Trimming took off 0 bases at V and 7 bases at J, with 4 bases between the two ends. The chain carries TRBV5-1 and TRBJ2-2; no firm D call. This clonotype was obtained from a human donor with chronic lymphocytic leukemia. Here the sequenced sample was PBMCs, taken before ibrutinib treatment. CDR3 residues: CASSLVGGELFF. CDR3 DNA sequence: TGCGCCAGCAGCTTGGTAGGCGGGGAGCTGTTTTTT.